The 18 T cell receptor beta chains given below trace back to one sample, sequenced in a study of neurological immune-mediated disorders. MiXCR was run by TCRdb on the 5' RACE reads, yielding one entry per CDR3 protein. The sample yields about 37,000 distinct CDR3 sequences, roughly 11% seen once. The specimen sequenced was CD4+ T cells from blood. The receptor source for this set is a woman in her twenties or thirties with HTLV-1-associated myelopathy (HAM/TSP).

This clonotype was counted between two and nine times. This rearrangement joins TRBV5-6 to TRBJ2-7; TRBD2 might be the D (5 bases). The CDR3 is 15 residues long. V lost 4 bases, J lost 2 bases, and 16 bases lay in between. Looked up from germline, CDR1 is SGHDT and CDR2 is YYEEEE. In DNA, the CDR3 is TGTGCCAGCAGCCTAACTAGGATCCCCGCCTACGAGCAGTACTTC. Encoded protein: CASSLTRIPAYEQYF. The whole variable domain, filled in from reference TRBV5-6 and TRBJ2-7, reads DAGVTQSPTHLIKTRGQQVTLRCSPKSGHDTVSWYQQALGQGPQFIFQYYEEEERQRGNFPDRFSGHQFPNYSSELNVNALLLGDSALYLCASSLTRIPAYEQYFGPGTRLTVT.

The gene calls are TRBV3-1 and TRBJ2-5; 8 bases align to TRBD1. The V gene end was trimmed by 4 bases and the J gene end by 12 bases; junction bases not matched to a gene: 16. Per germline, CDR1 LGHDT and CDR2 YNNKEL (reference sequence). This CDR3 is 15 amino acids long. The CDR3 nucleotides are TGTGCCAGCAGCCCCCGGGACAGGTTTAAGGGTGAGAAGTACTTC. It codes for CASSPRDRFKGEKYF.

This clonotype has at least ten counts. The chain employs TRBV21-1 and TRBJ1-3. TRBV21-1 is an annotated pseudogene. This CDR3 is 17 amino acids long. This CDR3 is CASSKGKGRPAGNTIYF. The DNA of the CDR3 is TGTGCCAGCAGCAAAGGGAAGGGGAGGCCCGCTGGAAACACCATATATTTT.

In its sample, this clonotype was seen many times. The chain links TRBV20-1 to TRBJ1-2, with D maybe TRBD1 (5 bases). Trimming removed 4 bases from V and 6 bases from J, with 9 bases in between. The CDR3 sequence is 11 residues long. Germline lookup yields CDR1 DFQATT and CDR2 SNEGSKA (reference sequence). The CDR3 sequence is CSAMRDHGYTF. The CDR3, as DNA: TGCAGTGCTATGAGGGACCATGGCTACACCTTC.

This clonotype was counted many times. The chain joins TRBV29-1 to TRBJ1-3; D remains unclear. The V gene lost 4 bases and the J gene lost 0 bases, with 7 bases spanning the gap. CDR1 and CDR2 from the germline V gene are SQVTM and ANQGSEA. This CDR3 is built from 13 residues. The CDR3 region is CSVAPNSGNTIYF. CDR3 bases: TGCAGCGTTGCACCCAACTCTGGAAACACCATATATTTT.

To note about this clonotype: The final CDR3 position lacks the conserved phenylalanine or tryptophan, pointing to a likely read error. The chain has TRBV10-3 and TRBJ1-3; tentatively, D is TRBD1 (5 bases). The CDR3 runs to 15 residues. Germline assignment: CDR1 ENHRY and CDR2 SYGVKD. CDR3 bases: TGTGCCATTCAGCCGGGACCCAGCTCTGGAAGCACCATATATGTT. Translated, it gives CAIQPGPSSGSTIYV.

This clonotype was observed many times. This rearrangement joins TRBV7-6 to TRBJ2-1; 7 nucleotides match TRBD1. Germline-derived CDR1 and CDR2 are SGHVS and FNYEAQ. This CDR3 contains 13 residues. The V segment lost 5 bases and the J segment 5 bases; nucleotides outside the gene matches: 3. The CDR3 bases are TGTGCCAGCAGCGGGGGACAGCACAATGAGCAGTTCTTC. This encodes CASSGGQHNEQFF.

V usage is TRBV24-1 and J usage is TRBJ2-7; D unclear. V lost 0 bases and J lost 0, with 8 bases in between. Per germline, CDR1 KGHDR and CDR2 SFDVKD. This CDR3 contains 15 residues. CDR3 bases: TGTGCCACCAGTGATTTGGGGCGGAGCTCCTACGAGCAGTACTTC. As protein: CATSDLGRSSYEQYF.

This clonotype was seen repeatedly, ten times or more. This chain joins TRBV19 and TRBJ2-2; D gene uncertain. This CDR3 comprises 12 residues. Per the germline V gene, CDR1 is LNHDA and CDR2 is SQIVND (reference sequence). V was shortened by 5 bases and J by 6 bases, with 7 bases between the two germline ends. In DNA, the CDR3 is TGTGCCAGTAGTTACCCCGCCGGGGAGCTGTTTTTT. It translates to CASSYPAGELFF.

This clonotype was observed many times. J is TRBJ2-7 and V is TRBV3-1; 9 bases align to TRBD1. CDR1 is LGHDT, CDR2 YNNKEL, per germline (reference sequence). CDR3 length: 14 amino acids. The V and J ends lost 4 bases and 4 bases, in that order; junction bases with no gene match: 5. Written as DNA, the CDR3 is TGTGCCAGCAGCCGCGGGGACAGGGCTTACGAGCAGTACTTC. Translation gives CASSRGDRAYEQYF.

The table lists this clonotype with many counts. DNA of the CDR3: TGTGCCACCAGTGACAAGGGCCCGGGTCAACACAATGAGCAGTTCTTC. It yields the protein CATSDKGPGQHNEQFF. The chain joins TRBV24-1 to TRBJ2-1; D is unresolved. Trimming took off 4 bases at V and 5 bases at J, with 17 bases between the two ends. This CDR3 is 16 amino acids long. Germline V CDR1 and CDR2: KGHDR, SFDVKD.

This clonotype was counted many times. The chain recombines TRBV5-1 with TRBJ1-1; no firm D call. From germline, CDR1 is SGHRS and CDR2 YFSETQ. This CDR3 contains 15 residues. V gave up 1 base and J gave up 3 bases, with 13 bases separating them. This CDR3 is CASSLQVRPHTEAFF. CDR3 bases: TGCGCCAGCAGCTTGCAAGTTAGGCCACACACTGAAGCTTTCTTT.

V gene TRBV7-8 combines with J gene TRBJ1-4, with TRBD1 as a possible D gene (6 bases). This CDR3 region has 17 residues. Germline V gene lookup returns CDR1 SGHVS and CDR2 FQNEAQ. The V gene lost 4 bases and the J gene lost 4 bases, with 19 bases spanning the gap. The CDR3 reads CASSSQRQARINEKLFF. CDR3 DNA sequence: TGTGCCAGCAGCTCCCAGAGACAGGCCCGGATTAATGAAAAACTGTTTTTT.

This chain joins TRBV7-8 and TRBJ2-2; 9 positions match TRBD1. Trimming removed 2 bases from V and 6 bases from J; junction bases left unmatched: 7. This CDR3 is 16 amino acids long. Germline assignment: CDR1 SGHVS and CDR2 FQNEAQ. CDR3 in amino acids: CASSLSGRQGAGELFF. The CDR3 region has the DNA TGTGCCAGCAGCTTATCGGGTAGACAGGGGGCCGGGGAGCTGTTTTTT.

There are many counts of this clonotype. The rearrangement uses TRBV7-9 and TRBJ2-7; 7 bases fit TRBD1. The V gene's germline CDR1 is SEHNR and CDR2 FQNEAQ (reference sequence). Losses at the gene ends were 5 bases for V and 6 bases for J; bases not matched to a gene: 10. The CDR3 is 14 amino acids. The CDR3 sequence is CASSLQDRDGEQYF. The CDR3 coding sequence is TGTGCCAGCAGCCTGCAAGACAGGGACGGCGAGCAGTACTTC.

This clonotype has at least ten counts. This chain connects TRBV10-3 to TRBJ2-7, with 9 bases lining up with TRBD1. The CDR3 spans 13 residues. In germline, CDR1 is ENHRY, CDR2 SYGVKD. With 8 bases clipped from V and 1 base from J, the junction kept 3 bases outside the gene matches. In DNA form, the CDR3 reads TGTGCCATCGGGGACAGGGAATCCTACGAGCAGTACTTC. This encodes CAIGDRESYEQYF.

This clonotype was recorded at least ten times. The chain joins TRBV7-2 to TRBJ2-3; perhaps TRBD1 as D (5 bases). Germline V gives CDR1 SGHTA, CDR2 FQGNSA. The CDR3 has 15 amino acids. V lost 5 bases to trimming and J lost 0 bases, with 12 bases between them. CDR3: CASSAQGTSTDTQYF. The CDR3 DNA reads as TGTGCCAGCAGCGCCCAGGGAACTAGCACAGATACGCAGTATTTT.

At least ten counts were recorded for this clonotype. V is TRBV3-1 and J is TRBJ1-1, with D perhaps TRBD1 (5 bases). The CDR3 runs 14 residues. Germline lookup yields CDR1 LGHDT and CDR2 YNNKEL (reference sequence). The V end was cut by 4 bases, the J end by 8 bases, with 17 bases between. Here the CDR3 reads CASSLSTRSGEAFF. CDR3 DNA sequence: TGTGCCAGCAGCCTATCAACCCGCTCAGGGGAAGCTTTCTTT.